Shown below are 14 T cell receptor beta chains from a single sample sequenced in a study of CD8+CD57+ T cells in acquired aplastic anemia. Selection for sequencing was limited to patients who had shown CD8+CD57+ cell expansion by flow cytometry. Template material for TCR beta VDJ and CDR3 profiling consisted of genomic DNA. From the reads, TCRdb called clonotypes with MiXCR, one entry per CDR3 protein. Among approximately 190,000 distinct CDR3 sequences listed, 40% to 55% were seen once. Material for sequencing was sorted CD4+, CD8+, or CD8+CD57+ T cells (not recorded which) from PBMCs. All receptors derive from a human donor with aplastic anemia.

The CDR3 spells CAISRGTGGSTGELFF. CDR3 nucleotide sequence: TGTGCCATCAGCAGGGGGACAGGGGGGAGTACCGGGGAGCTGTTTTTT. The chain is built from TRBV10-3 and TRBJ2-2; 11 nucleotides align to TRBD1. The CDR3 totals 16 residues. The germline CDR1 and CDR2 sequences are ENHRY and SYGVKD. After removal of 6 bases from V and 5 bases from J, the junction contained 8 bases not matched to a gene.

Many counts were recorded for this clonotype. This sequence joins TRBV29-1 and TRBJ2-2; possible D gene TRBD2, 5 bases. The V gene's germline CDR1 is SQVTM and CDR2 ANQGSEA. The CDR3 spans 13 residues. V shed 4 bases and J shed 7 bases, with 13 bases lying between them. The CDR3 bases are TGCAGCGTTGTTTCAGCGGTGAACGGGGAGCTGTTTTTT. This sequence encodes CSVVSAVNGELFF.

The V gene is TRBV24-1, the J gene TRBJ1-2, with TRBD1 matching 8 bases. CDR3 length equals 16 residues. The V and J ends lost 4 bases and 2 bases, in that order; junction bases with no gene match: 8. CDR1 and CDR2 (germline): KGHDR, SFDVKD. For the CDR3, the DNA is TGTGCCACCAGTGAAGGGACAGGACGTCTCAACTATGGCTACACCTTC. Translating gives CATSEGTGRLNYGYTF.

The rearrangement links TRBV29-1 to TRBJ1-5; no clear D. The CDR3 spans 13 residues. V was pared by 1 base and J by 0 bases, with 4 bases between. Germline CDR1 is SQVTM and CDR2 is ANQGSEA. CDR3 sequence: CSVEVNSNQPQHF. The CDR3 DNA follows: TGCAGCGTTGAAGTTAATAGCAATCAGCCCCAGCATTTT.

The chain carries TRBV6-1 and TRBJ2-3; D is possibly TRBD2 (6 bases). Germline CDR1 MNHNS, CDR2 SASEGT. V lost 5 bases and J lost 6, with 15 bases in between. The CDR3 is 14 residues long. DNA of the CDR3: TGTGCCAGCAGTCTCCGTGGCGGGATGGATACGCAGTATTTT. Its translation is CASSLRGGMDTQYF.

The rearrangement links TRBV10-3 to TRBJ2-1, with D tentatively TRBD1 or TRBD2 (5 bases each). The ends were cut back, 0 bases at V and 9 bases at J, with 9 bases in the middle. The CDR3 sequence is 13 residues long. In germline, CDR1 is ENHRY, CDR2 SYGVKD. CDR3 region: CAISESMRGEQFF. The CDR3 coding sequence is TGTGCCATCAGTGAGTCAATGAGGGGTGAGCAGTTCTTC.

The CDR3 protein is CASSVGGTWNSPLHF. DNA for the CDR3: TGTGCCAGCAGTGTAGGTGGAACGTGGAATTCACCCCTCCACTTT. The chain carries TRBV2 and TRBJ1-6; D uncertain. This CDR3 spans 15 amino acids. V was clipped by 4 bases and J by 7 bases, with 14 bases between them. In germline, CDR1 is SNHLY, CDR2 FYNNEI.

Note on this clonotype: Given a much more abundant clone one base away, this may be a read error. The chain is built from TRBV4-3 and TRBJ2-5, with 12 bases aligning to TRBD2. Near its end, the DNA agrees better with TRBJ2-7, so the J call may be wrong. Germline CDR1 is LGHNA and CDR2 is YSLEER. This CDR3 region has 16 residues. The CDR3 coding sequence is TGCGCCAGCAGCCAAGTCGGGACTAGCGGGCTCTGCGAGCAGTACTTC. This encodes CASSQVGTSGLCEQYF.

V gene TRBV12-3 or TRBV12-4 combines with J gene TRBJ2-1; D not resolved. Deletions cut 6 bases from V and 9 bases from J, with 9 bases between. The CDR3 length is 11 residues. CDR3 protein: CASRAFGEQFF. The CDR3 region has the DNA TGTGCCAGCAGGGCCTTCGGTGAGCAGTTCTTC.

Comments on this clonotype: This may be a read error: a much more frequent sequence differs by one nucleotide. The gene calls are TRBV12-3 or TRBV12-4 and TRBJ2-5; 8 bases align to TRBD1. CDR3 size: 14 residues. V was clipped by 2 bases and J by 5 bases; unmatched bases: 4. The DNA for the CDR3 is TGTGCCAGCAGTTTACGGCAGGGGGCCGAGACCCAGTACTTC. Protein sequence: CASSLRQGAETQYF.

This chain joins TRBV2 and TRBJ1-1, with 11 positions matching TRBD1. Germline trimming cut 5 bases from V and 6 bases from J; bases unmatched to any gene: 5. CDR1 and CDR2 (germline): SNHLY, FYNNEI. This CDR3 is built from 14 residues. DNA for the CDR3: TGTGCCAGCAGTACCGGGACAGGGGGATCTGAAGCTTTCTTT. Its translation is CASSTGTGGSEAFF.

This clonotype was detected many times. The chain combines TRBV12-3 or TRBV12-4 with TRBJ1-2, with D possibly being TRBD1 (5 bases). This CDR3 is 13 amino acids long. The germline V and J ends were trimmed by 3 bases and 7 bases, with 12 bases remaining between them. The CDR3 here is CASSFQGSVGYTF. In DNA, the CDR3 is TGTGCCAGCAGTTTTCAGGGTAGCGTTGGCTACACCTTC.

The chain employs TRBV10-3 and TRBJ2-3, with 8 bases lining up with TRBD2. The germline V gene has CDR1 ENHRY and CDR2 SYGVKD. With V trimmed by 5 bases and J by 2 bases, 3 bases remained unmatched. The CDR3 covers 14 residues. CDR3 DNA sequence: TGTGCCATCAGTCCAGCGGGAGTCACAGATACGCAGTATTTT. The encoded protein is CAISPAGVTDTQYF.

Comments on this clonotype: This may be a read error, as it is one base from a much larger clone. J is TRBJ2-2 and V is TRBV11-2; tentatively, D is TRBD1 or TRBD2 (5 bases each). The CDR3 has 17 amino acids. Germline assignment: CDR1 SGHAT and CDR2 FQNNGV. As DNA, the CDR3 is TGTGCCAGCGGCTTCAGGATGAGGGGATCGAACACCGGGGAGCTGTTTTTT. This encodes CASGFRMRGSNTGELFF.